The clone carrying this TCR beta chain was seen more than once but under ten times. As yet, its antigen is unknown. As part of library construction, unique molecular identifiers were attached to individual cDNA molecules. TCRdb processed the 5' RACE reads anew with MiXCR; each CDR3 protein has one entry. Of about 42,000 distinct CDR3 sequences listed, roughly 6.6% are singletons. These data are taken from a study of early T cells in non-severe SARS-CoV-2 infection. Overall study context: The chains were unpaired, and the sequenced material was bulk RNA from unsorted whole blood.

This CDR3 contains 16 residues. The germline V and J ends were trimmed by 4 bases and 1 base, with 16 bases remaining between them. Germline lookup yields CDR1 LNHDA and CDR2 SQIVND (reference sequence). Overall study results and limits: Anti-spike CD8 specificities were favored by VDJdb matching, whose results missed private and CD4 specificities.

This sequence originates from an adult who was a healthcare worker with PCR-confirmed SARS-CoV-2 infection or an uninfected control (not recorded which). V gene TRBV19 combines with J gene TRBJ2-5; no clear D. The specimen was whole blood. The CDR3 coding sequence is TGTGCCAGTAGTACCAAACCCGGCCGAGGCCAAGAGACCCAGTACTTC. Translated: CASSTKPGRGQETQYF.